The 27 T cell receptor beta chains reported below all come from one sample, sequenced in a study of regulatory T cells in long-lasting Graves disease. Researchers made TCR beta libraries by using iRepertoire HTBI primers and running Arm-PCR on CDR3 regions. Each CDR3 protein gets one entry after TCRdb re-called the multiplex PCR reads with MiXCR. The data contain about 540,000 distinct CDR3 sequences, 13% of them singletons. Time point here: newly diagnosed GD, antithyroid drugs for less than 3 months. Isolated PBMC RNA provided the starting material for the TCR library. Another study also made use of these data, one on T cells in Graves' hyperthyroidism and ophthalmopathy.

This material consisted of peripheral blood mononuclear cells (PBMCs), taken at new diagnosis, from a patient treated with antithyroid drugs. The receptors here all came from a man aged 25 to 45 with Graves disease.

The chain carries TRBV7-6 and TRBJ2-2; D could derive from TRBD1 or TRBD2 (6 bases each). This CDR3 spans 17 amino acids. The germline V and J ends were trimmed by 4 bases and 5 bases, with 20 bases remaining between them. The V gene's germline CDR1 is SGHVS and CDR2 FNYEAQ. Here the CDR3 reads CASSWGASGMGTGELFF. The CDR3 DNA reads as TGTGCCAGCAGCTGGGGGGCTTCGGGGATGGGGACCGGGGAGCTGTTTTTT.

The rearrangement links TRBV20-1 to TRBJ1-5; 10 positions match TRBD1. Germline values: CDR1 DFQATT, CDR2 SNEGSKA (reference sequence). The CDR3 length is 18 residues. V shed 4 bases and J 0 bases; nucleotides not matched to a gene: 12. Here the CDR3 reads CSATRWDRGSYSNQPQHF. In DNA form, the CDR3 reads TGCAGTGCTACTAGATGGGACAGGGGATCATATAGCAATCAGCCCCAGCATTTT.

This clonotype has just a few counts. The rearrangement uses TRBV29-1 and TRBJ2-5, with 7 bases aligning to TRBD2. The CDR3 consists of 13 residues. The ends lost 6 bases at V and 4 bases at J; junction bases unmatched: 8. Germline V gene sequence: CDR1 SQVTM, CDR2 ANQGSEA. The CDR3 reads CSVPLGGRETQYF. The CDR3 nucleotides read TGCAGCGTACCCTTGGGCGGGAGAGAGACCCAGTACTTC.

This chain connects TRBV25-1 to TRBJ1-5, with D possibly TRBD1 on 5 matching bases. Trimming took off 3 bases at V and 7 bases at J, with 13 bases between the two ends. The CDR3 totals 14 residues. Germline V gene lookup returns CDR1 MGHDK and CDR2 SYGVNS. The CDR3 sequence is CASSEKGSRQPQHF. DNA of the CDR3: TGTGCCAGCAGTGAGAAGGGGTCCAGGCAGCCCCAGCATTTT.

This clonotype was observed a few times. The J gene is TRBJ2-3, the V gene TRBV20-1; 10 nucleotides agree with TRBD2. The J call may not be correct, given that the DNA end is closer to TRBJ2-7. Germline CDR1 and CDR2: DFQATT and SNEGSKA (reference sequence). The CDR3 sequence is 14 residues long. The CDR3, as DNA: TGCAGTGCTAGAGCCGGGACTAGCGCAAGCGAGCAGTACTTC. Translation: CSARAGTSASEQYF.

This clonotype was detected ten times or more. The chain joins TRBV20-1 to TRBJ2-5; no definite D call. V shed 1 base and J shed 2 bases, with 5 bases lying between them. This CDR3 comprises 12 residues. CDR1 is DFQATT and CDR2 is SNEGSKA in the germline V gene (reference sequence). The CDR3 region has the DNA TGCAGTGCTAGAGGGGAACAAGAGACCCAGTACTTC. It specifies CSARGEQETQYF.

The table lists this clonotype with many counts. This chain links TRBV2 with TRBJ2-7; possible D gene TRBD2, 6 bases. CDR1 and CDR2 from the germline V gene are SNHLY and FYNNEI. Between the trimmed V and J ends, which lost 7 bases and 4 bases, there was a span of 14 bases. This CDR3 contains 13 residues. The CDR3 region is CASNRRGMYEQYF. The CDR3 nucleotides read TGTGCCAGCAATCGACGGGGGATGTACGAGCAGTACTTC.

In this sample, this clonotype turned up many times. The chain uses TRBV12-3 or TRBV12-4 and TRBJ1-1, with a weak D call TRBD1 (5 bases). The CDR3 loop spans 15 amino acids. V was shortened by 0 bases and J by 7 bases, with 15 bases between the two germline ends. The CDR3 DNA is TGTGCCAGCAGTTTAGCCGACAGCCCGGGCCTTGAAGCTTTCTTT. Translation: CASSLADSPGLEAFF.

This sequence joins TRBV4-2 and TRBJ2-1; 11 nucleotides match TRBD2. From germline, CDR1 is LGHNA and CDR2 YNFKEQ. This CDR3 contains 15 residues. V lost 2 bases to trimming and J lost 10 bases; unmatched junction nucleotides: 7. For the CDR3, the DNA is TGTGCCAGCAGCCAACCGGGACTAGCGGAAACCGAGCAGTTCTTC. Translated: CASSQPGLAETEQFF.

At least ten counts were recorded for this clonotype. The chain joins TRBV9 to TRBJ1-1; TRBD1 agrees at 7 bases. The CDR3 has 16 amino acids. CDR1 and CDR2 (germline): SGDLS, YYNGEE. J lost 2 bases, V lost 0 bases, and 7 bases had no gene match. The CDR3 reads CASSVGTGALNTEAFF. The CDR3 DNA is TGTGCCAGCAGCGTAGGTACAGGGGCGCTCAACACTGAAGCTTTCTTT. Together with reference TRBV9 and TRBJ1-1, the CDR3 gives the full variable domain: DSGVTQTPKHLITATGQRVTLRCSPRSGDLSVYWYQQSLDQGLQFLIQYYNGEERAKGNILERFSAQQFPDLHSELNLSSLELGDSALYFCASSVGTGALNTEAFFGQGTRLTVV.

Many counts were recorded for this clonotype. The chain combines TRBV18 with TRBJ2-7, with D possibly matching TRBD2 (6 bases). The CDR3 runs to 15 residues. From germline, CDR1 is KGHSH and CDR2 LQKENI. Trimming left V 0 bases short and J 3 bases short, with 12 bases between. Here the CDR3 reads CASSPPSRRDYEQYF. The CDR3 bases are TGTGCCAGCTCACCACCCTCCCGGAGGGACTACGAGCAGTACTTC.

This rearrangement joins TRBV20-1 to TRBJ2-7, with 8 bases aligning to TRBD2. Germline lookup yields CDR1 DFQATT and CDR2 SNEGSKA (reference sequence). After removal of 3 bases from V and 0 bases from J, the junction contained 4 bases not matched to a gene. The CDR3 runs to 14 residues. The CDR3 DNA reads TGCAGTGCTAGGGATAGCGGGATCTCCTACGAGCAGTACTTC. Encoded protein: CSARDSGISYEQYF.

The chain carries TRBV18 and TRBJ1-5; TRBD1 aligns across 10 bases. This CDR3 has 16 residues. Germline trimming cut 2 bases from V and 5 bases from J; bases unmatched to any gene: 6. CDR1 is KGHSH, CDR2 LQKENI, per germline. In DNA, the CDR3 is TGTGCCAGCTCACCAAGGGACAGGGGAGGGGATCAGCCCCAGCATTTT. Protein sequence: CASSPRDRGGDQPQHF.

This chain connects TRBV27 to TRBJ2-2, with 7 bases lining up with TRBD1. There are 17 residues in the CDR3. CDR1 is MNHEY and CDR2 is SMNVEV in the germline V gene (reference sequence). Trimming removed 3 bases from V and 5 bases from J; junction bases left unmatched: 12. CDR3 coding DNA: TGTGCCAGCAGTTTTCAGGCAAAGGGGGCACGGACCGGGGAGCTGTTTTTT. Its protein is CASSFQAKGARTGELFF.

This clonotype was counted many times. The V and J genes are TRBV28 and TRBJ2-1; 9 bases map to TRBD1. V lost 6 bases, J lost 3 bases, and 6 bases stayed unmatched. This CDR3 is built from 15 residues. Germline CDR1 is MDHEN and CDR2 is SYDVKM. The CDR3 loop reads CASSSRQGGYNEQFF. The CDR3 DNA is TGTGCCAGCAGCTCCCGACAGGGGGGCTACAATGAGCAGTTCTTC.

The chain carries TRBV19 and TRBJ2-7, with 7 bases identical to TRBD2. Trimming took 6 bases from V and 1 from J; bases not matched to a gene: 9. This CDR3 has 15 amino acids. The V gene's germline CDR1 is LNHDA and CDR2 SQIVND (reference sequence). Here the CDR3 DNA reads TGTGCCAGTAGCGCCTGGGGAGCGGGATCCTACGAGCAGTACTTC. Protein: CASSAWGAGSYEQYF.

This clonotype has ten or more counts. The chain has TRBV12-3 or TRBV12-4 and TRBJ1-3; D gene uncertain. There are 14 residues in the CDR3. Trimming left V 5 bases short and J 0 bases short, with 8 bases between. CDR3 coding DNA: TGTGCCAGCAGTGTACAGAGCTCTGGAAACACCATATATTTT. Residues: CASSVQSSGNTIYF.

This clonotype appeared a few times. The V call is TRBV19, the J call TRBJ1-5; D may be TRBD1 (6 bases). Per germline, CDR1 LNHDA and CDR2 SQIVND (reference sequence). The CDR3 is made up of 15 amino acids. The V end was cut by 7 bases, the J end by 0 bases, with 13 bases between. The CDR3 DNA reads as TGTGCCAGTACACCGGGACATTATAGCAATCAGCCCCAGCATTTT. This gives the protein CASTPGHYSNQPQHF. Together with reference TRBV19 and TRBJ1-5, the CDR3 gives the full variable domain: DGGITQSPKYLFRKEGQNVTLSCEQNLNHDAMYWYRQDPGQGLRLIYYSQIVNDFQKGDIAEGYSVSREKKESFPLTVTSAQKNPTAFYLCASTPGHYSNQPQHFGDGTRLSIL.

This clonotype appeared many times. The V call is TRBV27, the J call TRBJ2-2; 8 bases fit TRBD2. The CDR3 has 16 residues. The V segment lost 0 bases and the J segment 4 bases; nucleotides outside the gene matches: 4. Germline CDR1 MNHEY, CDR2 SMNVEV (reference sequence). The chain's CDR3 is CASSLSSGSSTGELFF. CDR3 DNA: TGTGCCAGCAGTTTATCCAGCGGGAGTAGCACCGGGGAGCTGTTTTTT.

The CDR3 sequence: CASSQIYGTEAYEQYF. CDR3 nucleotides: TGTGCCAGCTCGCAGATTTACGGGACAGAAGCCTACGAGCAGTACTTC. V gene TRBV18 combines with J gene TRBJ2-7; TRBD1 agrees at 7 bases. Germline CDR1 is KGHSH and CDR2 is LQKENI. The CDR3 has 16 amino acids. Trimming took 6 bases from V and 2 from J; bases not matched to a gene: 13.

This rearrangement joins TRBV20-1 to TRBJ1-4; D possibly corresponds to TRBD1 (6 bases). V dropped 1 base and J dropped 8 bases, with 11 bases sitting between them. This CDR3 is built from 13 residues. CDR1 is DFQATT and CDR2 is SNEGSKA in the germline V gene (reference sequence). This CDR3 is CSARVTGREKLFF. As DNA, the CDR3 is TGCAGTGCTAGAGTAACAGGGAGAGAAAAACTGTTTTTT.

This clonotype was observed many times. The chain links TRBV20-1 to TRBJ2-1; 11 positions agree with TRBD1. Per the germline V gene, CDR1 is DFQATT and CDR2 is SNEGSKA (reference sequence). The length of the CDR3 is 18 residues. The J segment lost 0 bases and the V segment lost 6 bases, leaving 13 bases of the junction unmatched. This CDR3 is CSARTGGIPPSSYNEQFF. The DNA of the CDR3 is TGCAGTGCGCGGACAGGGGGCATACCCCCGAGCTCCTACAATGAGCAGTTCTTC.

This chain links TRBV29-1 with TRBJ1-1; possible D gene TRBD1, 5 bases. The length of the CDR3 is 14 residues. Germline assignment: CDR1 SQVTM and CDR2 ANQGSEA. Trimming left V 7 bases short and J 1 base short, with 16 bases between. The CDR3 reads CSGISGTANTEAFF. The CDR3, as DNA: TGCAGCGGGATTTCCGGGACGGCGAACACTGAAGCTTTCTTT.

This chain uses TRBV6-2 or TRBV6-3 with TRBJ2-5; the match to TRBD1 covers 10 bases. Germline CDR1 reads MNHEY; CDR2 reads SVGEGT. The CDR3 is 14 residues long. J lost 2 bases, V lost 6 bases, and 3 bases had no gene match. The DNA of the CDR3 is TGTGCCAGCAGGGACAGGGGGAGTCAAGAGACCCAGTACTTC. It yields the protein CASRDRGSQETQYF.

This clonotype was seen at least ten times. DNA of the CDR3: TGTGCCAGCAGCCCCCAGACAGGGGGCAATCAGCCCCAGCATTTT. It translates to CASSPQTGGNQPQHF. This chain links TRBV12-3 or TRBV12-4 with TRBJ1-5; 8 bases match TRBD1. The J segment lost 2 bases and the V segment lost 6 bases, leaving 6 bases of the junction unmatched. CDR3 size: 15 residues.

A few counts support this clonotype. The rearrangement uses TRBV10-3 and TRBJ2-1; 13 bases align to TRBD2. This CDR3 comprises 17 residues. V shed 5 bases, J shed 6 bases, and the junction held 10 bases outside the gene matches. Germline CDR1 reads ENHRY; CDR2 reads SYGVKD. CDR3 sequence: CAISSGLAGVGRNEQFF. CDR3 nucleotide sequence: TGTGCCATCAGTTCCGGACTAGCGGGAGTAGGGCGCAATGAGCAGTTCTTC.

This clonotype was detected a few times. The rearrangement links TRBV7-9 to TRBJ2-1; TRBD2 matches at 11 bases. The better agreement between TRBJ2-5 and the DNA end casts doubt on the J call. CDR1 SEHNR and CDR2 FQNEAQ come from the germline V gene (reference sequence). The CDR3 contains 19 residues. The DNA for the CDR3 is TGTGCCAGCAGCTTAGTCCTAGCGGGAGGCCAGGGCCCCAATGAGACCCAGTACTTC. Residues: CASSLVLAGGQGPNETQYF.